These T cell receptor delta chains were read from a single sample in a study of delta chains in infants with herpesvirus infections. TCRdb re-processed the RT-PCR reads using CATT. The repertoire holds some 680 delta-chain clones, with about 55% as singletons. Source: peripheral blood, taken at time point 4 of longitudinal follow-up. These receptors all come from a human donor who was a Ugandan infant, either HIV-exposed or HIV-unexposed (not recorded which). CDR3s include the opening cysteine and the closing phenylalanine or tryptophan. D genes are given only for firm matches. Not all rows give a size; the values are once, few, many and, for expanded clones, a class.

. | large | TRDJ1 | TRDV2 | TGTGCCTGTGACACGATGGTCACCGGTCCCAAGTTTGGATACACCGATAAACTCATCTTT | CACDTMVTGPKFGYTDKLIF
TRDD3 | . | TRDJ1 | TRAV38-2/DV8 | TGTGCTTATAGTGAGGTAGTGCCCTGGGGGATACTTGGGGACCCGATACCCGATAAACTCATCTTT | CAYSEVVPWGILGDPIPDKLIF
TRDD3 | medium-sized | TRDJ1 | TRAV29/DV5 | TGTGCAGCAAGCGCGCCTTACTTAGGTGACTGGGGGATTCATAAACTCATCTTT | CAASAPYLGDWGIHKLIF
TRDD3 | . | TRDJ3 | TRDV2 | TGTGCCTGTGACACCTTACTGGGGGATACCAGCTCCTGGGACACCCGACAGATGTTTTTC | CACDTLLGDTSSWDTRQMFF
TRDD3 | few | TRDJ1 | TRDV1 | TGTGCTCTTGGGGAACCCATGCCAGGTACTGGGGGATACGATTACACCGATAAACTCATCTTT | CALGEPMPGTGGYDYTDKLIF
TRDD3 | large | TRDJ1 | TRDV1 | TGTGCTCTTGGGGAATACTGGGGGGTGTCGAGTAAACTCATCTTT | CALGEYWGVSSKLIF
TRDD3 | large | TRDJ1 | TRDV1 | TGTGCTCTTGGGGAACATCTGGCCCTCGCCTGGGTGCTGGGGGATACGGAGGGAGGGAAACTCATCTTT | CALGEHLALAWVLGDTEGGKLIF
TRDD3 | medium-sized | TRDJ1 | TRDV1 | TGTGCTCTTGGCCCGCAGACGGGATACGCCGATAAACTCATCTTT | CALGPQTGYADKLIF
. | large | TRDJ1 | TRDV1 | TGTGCTCTTGGGCGTCGCCTTCCTAGTCCCCCACTTTCCAGGGGATACTACACCGATAAACTCATCTTT | CALGRRLPSPPLSRGYYTDKLIF
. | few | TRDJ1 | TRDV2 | TGTGCCTGTGACACTATTTTATCGGCGGACCGGGGCGATAAACTCATCTTT | CACDTILSADRGDKLIF
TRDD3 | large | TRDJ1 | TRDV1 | TGTGCTCTTGGGGAACTCCCGTACTGGGGCCGAGCAACCAGGGCGTACACCGATAAACTCATCTTT | CALGELPYWGRATRAYTDKLIF
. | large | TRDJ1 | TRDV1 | TGTGCTCTTGGGGATCCCCTGGGCGATAAACTCATCTTT | CALGDPLGDKLIF
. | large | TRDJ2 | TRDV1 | TGTGCTCTTGGGTCCCCCTTCGGGGGCGTACTGGAATGGGCAGCACAACTCTTCTTT | CALGSPFGGVLEWAAQLFF
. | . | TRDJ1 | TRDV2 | TGTGCCTGTGACCTTTTATTGGGGGACACCGATAAACTCATCTTT | CACDLLLGDTDKLIF
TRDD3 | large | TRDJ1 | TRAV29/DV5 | TGTGCAGCCCGTATTCCTACCCTTCCTTACTGGGGGATTAAGACCGATAAACTCATCTTT | CAARIPTLPYWGIKTDKLIF
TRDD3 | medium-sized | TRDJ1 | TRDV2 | TGTGCCTGTGACCCTCTACTGGGGGATACCGCATGGAGAACCGATAAACTCATCTTT | CACDPLLGDTAWRTDKLIF
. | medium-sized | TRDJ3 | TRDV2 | TGTGCCTGTGACACCGTGGATTCGAGCTCCTGGGACACCCGACAGATGTTTTTC | CACDTVDSSSWDTRQMFF
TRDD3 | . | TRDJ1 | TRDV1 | TGTGCTCTTGGGGAACCTGCTATGGGGGAATCCACCGATAAACTCATCTTT | CALGEPAMGESTDKLIF
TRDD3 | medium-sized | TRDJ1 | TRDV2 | TGTGCCTGTGACAACATCCCAACTGGGGGATACCCCACCACCGATAAACTCATCTTT | CACDNIPTGGYPTTDKLIF
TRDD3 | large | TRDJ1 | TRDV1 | TGTGCTCTTGGGGAACCCTTCCGGGGGATAAAGGGCCCAGGGGTGACCGATAAACTCATCTTT | CALGEPFRGIKGPGVTDKLIF
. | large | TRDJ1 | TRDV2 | TGTGCCTGTGATACTAATGCATCGTACGCCATGGGACTCATCTTT | CACDTNASYAMGLIF
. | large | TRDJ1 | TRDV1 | TGTGCTCTTGGGGATTTCTCATACGCGACCGATAAACTCATCTTT | CALGDFSYATDKLIF
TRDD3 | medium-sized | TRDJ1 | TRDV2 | TGTGCCTGTGACACCTTCTCTACTGGGGGATACAAAAGCACCGATAAACTCATCTTT | CACDTFSTGGYKSTDKLIF
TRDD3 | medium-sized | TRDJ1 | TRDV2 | TGTGCCTGTGAGACCTTATTAGGGGATACGCTGAGCACCGATAAACTCATCTTT | CACETLLGDTLSTDKLIF
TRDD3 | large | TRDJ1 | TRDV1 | TGTGCTCTTGGGGAACTAACCCCTTCTTACTGGGGGATGGGATCCGATAAACTCATCTTT | CALGELTPSYWGMGSDKLIF
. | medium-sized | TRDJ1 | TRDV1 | TGTGCTCTTGAAGGCCCCTACACCGATAAACTCATCTTT | CALEGPYTDKLIF
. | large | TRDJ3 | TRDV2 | TGTGCCTGTGACACCTGGGCTCCCTACTCCTGGGACACCCGACAGATGTTTTTC | CACDTWAPYSWDTRQMFF
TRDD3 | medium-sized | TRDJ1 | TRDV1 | TGTGCTCTTGGGGGACCCCTGTCAACGGGGGATACTGGGCTCATCTTT | CALGGPLSTGDTGLIF